This T cell receptor (beta chain) was identified during a study of Graves' ophthalmopathy and Graves' hyperthyroidism. The length of the CDR3 is 15 residues. Trimming shortened V by 3 bases and J by 4 bases, and 15 bases separated the two germline ends. This clonotype was picked up many times. The study amplified TCR beta CDR3 regions using RNA transcripts. The first round was an RT-PCR with HTBI primers, and the second round was a multiplex PCR. One entry per CDR3 protein results from TCRdb running MiXCR on the multiplex PCR reads. The table shows hundreds of thousands of distinct CDR3 sequences, with 20% to 25% occurring only once.

The source is a woman under 30 with stable Graves' hyperthyroidism. The rearrangement uses TRBV12-3 or TRBV12-4 and TRBJ1-2; D call uncertain. Sequencing input: peripheral blood. CDR3 DNA sequence: TGTGCCAGCAGTTTGGGTACCCTATCTGGCTATGGCTACACCTTC. This codes for CASSLGTLSGYGYTF.